The next 9 T cell receptor beta chains were all read from a single sample in a study of human T cells and chemical hapten exposure. The sample's time point: pre-sensitization, week 0. Stated treatment: therapeutic diphenylcyclopropenone sensitization with weekly scalp DPC. TCRdb ran MiXCR on the RACE reads and lists one entry per CDR3 protein. The data hold roughly 60,000 distinct CDR3 sequences, with around 6.6% observed a single time. The specimen comprised whole blood, sampled in connection with sensitization to the hapten diphenylcyclopropenone (DPC). These receptors were obtained from a woman aged 30 to 39 with alopecia areata. Some clones in this sample may be carry-over from other donors' samples.

In its sample, this clonotype was seen many times. One junction end disagrees with the germline gene, perhaps due to a read error. The chain has TRBV7-7 and TRBJ2-5, with 10 positions matching TRBD1. From germline, CDR1 is SSHAT and CDR2 FNYEAQ (reference sequence). The CDR3 runs 17 residues. This CDR3 reads CASSLPQTGTGEETQYF. CDR3 bases: TGTGCTAGCAGCTTACCCCAAACCGGGACAGGGGAAGAGACCCAGTACTTC. Full variable domain (outside the CDR3, taken from reference TRBV7-7 and TRBJ2-5): GAGVSQSPRYKVTKRGQDVTLRCDPISSHATLYWYQQALGQGPEFLTYFNYEAQPDKSGLPSDRFSAERPEGSISTLTIQRTEQRDSAMYRCASSLPQTGTGEETQYFGPGTRLLVL.

This clonotype appeared once. Being one base from a much bigger clone, this may be a read error. The J gene is TRBJ1-6, the V gene TRBV6-4, with D maybe TRBD1 (6 bases). This CDR3 has 14 residues. The germline gives CDR1 MRHNA, CDR2 SNTAGT. The CDR3 nucleotides read TGTGCCAGCAGTGGGACAGCATCGGGATCACCCCTCAACTTT. Protein sequence: CASSGTASGSPLNF.

This clonotype has a count of ten or more. The chain combines TRBV6-6 with TRBJ2-1; D might be TRBD2 (6 bases). The CDR3 consists of 17 residues. The V and J ends lost 5 bases and 4 bases respectively, with 21 bases between them. Germline CDR1 reads MNHNY; CDR2 reads SVGAGI (reference sequence). CDR3 sequence reads: CASSPPRLVPTYNEQFF. As DNA, the CDR3 is TGTGCCAGCAGTCCCCCCCGACTAGTCCCGACTTACAATGAGCAGTTCTTC.

In this sample, this clonotype turned up many times. This CDR3 reads CASSLLLGGEQYF. For the CDR3, the DNA is TGTGCCAGCAGCTTGCTACTCGGAGGCGAGCAGTACTTC. This rearrangement joins TRBV11-3 to TRBJ2-7, with TRBD2 as a possible D gene (5 bases). CDR1 and CDR2 from the germline V gene are SGHNT and YENEEA. The V gene lost 3 bases and the J gene lost 6 bases, with 12 bases spanning the gap. The CDR3 loop spans 13 amino acids. Supplemented by reference TRBV11-3 and TRBJ2-7, the full variable domain reads EAGVVQSPRYKIIEKKQPVAFWCNPISGHNTLYWYLQNLGQGPELLIRYENEEAVDDSQLPKDRFSAERLKGVDSTLKIQPAELGDSAVYLCASSLLLGGEQYFGPGTRLTVT.

In this sample, this clonotype turned up many times. The V and J genes are TRBV11-2 and TRBJ2-3; the D is unclear. CDR3 length: 16 residues. Germline CDR1 reads SGHAT; CDR2 reads FQNNGV. The V end was cut by 1 base, the J end by 4 bases, with 15 bases between. The CDR3 coding sequence is TGTGCCAGCAGCTTAGGGTGGCCCGGACGCGCAGATACGCAGTATTTT. Translating gives CASSLGWPGRADTQYF. Together with reference TRBV11-2 and TRBJ2-3, the CDR3 gives the full variable domain: EAGVAQSPRYKIIEKRQSVAFWCNPISGHATLYWYQQILGQGPKLLIQFQNNGVVDDSQLPKDRFSAERLKGVDSTLKIQPAKLEDSAVYLCASSLGWPGRADTQYFGPGTRLTVL.

This clonotype was counted many times. V and J are TRBV7-9 and TRBJ2-5; no clear D. V was cut by 5 bases and J by 7 bases, with 11 bases left in between. The CDR3 is 12 residues long. CDR1 and CDR2 (germline): SEHNR, FQNEAQ (reference sequence). CDR3 sequence: CASSKNHGTQYF. CDR3 coding DNA: TGTGCCAGCAGCAAAAACCACGGGACCCAGTACTTC. The whole variable domain, remainder taken from reference TRBV7-9 and TRBJ2-5, is DTGVSQNPRHKITKRGQNVTFRCDPISEHNRLYWYRQTLGQGPEFLTYFQNEAQLEKSRLLSDRFSAERPKGSFSTLEIQRTEQGDSAMYLCASSKNHGTQYFGPGTRLLVL.

Many counts were recorded for this clonotype. V and J are TRBV7-8 and TRBJ1-1; D gene unclear. This CDR3 spans 13 amino acids. V shed 5 bases and J shed 4 bases, with 11 bases lying between them. The germline gives CDR1 SGHVS, CDR2 FQNEAQ. The CDR3: CASSARPRTEAFF. DNA for the CDR3: TGTGCCAGCAGCGCTCGTCCCCGCACTGAAGCTTTCTTT.

There are many counts of this clonotype. The V gene is TRBV7-9, the J gene TRBJ1-6; possible D gene TRBD1, 6 bases. Germline V CDR1 and CDR2: SEHNR, FQNEAQ (reference sequence). V was cut by 10 bases and J by 10 bases, with 17 bases left in between. The CDR3 totals 13 residues. The CDR3 loop is CAMGGGARSPLHF. The CDR3 region has the DNA TGTGCCATGGGAGGGGGGGCGCGATCACCCCTCCACTTT. The entire variable domain, with the rest obtained from reference TRBV7-9 and TRBJ1-6, is as follows: DTGVSQNPRHKITKRGQNVTFRCDPISEHNRLYWYRQTLGQGPEFLTYFQNEAQLEKSRLLSDRFSAERPKGSFSTLEIQRTEQGDSAMYLCAMGGGARSPLHFGNGTRLTVT.

This clonotype was recorded many times. The chain combines TRBV14 with TRBJ1-4; 7 bases map to TRBD1. V trimming: 3 bases; J trimming: 4 bases; junction bases outside the gene matches: 8. The CDR3 runs 16 residues. Germline lookup yields CDR1 SGHDN and CDR2 FVKESK. Here the CDR3 reads CASSHPLTGDNEKLFF. In DNA form, the CDR3 reads TGTGCCAGCAGCCATCCACTTACAGGGGATAATGAAAAACTGTTTTTT.